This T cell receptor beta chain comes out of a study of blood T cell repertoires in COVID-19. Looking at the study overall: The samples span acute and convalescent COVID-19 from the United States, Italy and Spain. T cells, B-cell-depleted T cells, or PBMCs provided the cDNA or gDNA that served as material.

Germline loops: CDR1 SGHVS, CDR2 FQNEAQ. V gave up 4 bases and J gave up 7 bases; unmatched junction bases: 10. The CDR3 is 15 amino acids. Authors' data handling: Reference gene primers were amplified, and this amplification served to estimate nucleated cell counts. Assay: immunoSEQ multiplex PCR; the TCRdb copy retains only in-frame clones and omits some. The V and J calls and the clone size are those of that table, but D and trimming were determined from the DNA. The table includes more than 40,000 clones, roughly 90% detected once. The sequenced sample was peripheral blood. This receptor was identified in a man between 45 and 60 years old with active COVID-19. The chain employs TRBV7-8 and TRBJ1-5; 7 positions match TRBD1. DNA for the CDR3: TGTGCCAGCAGCTCCCAAACAGGGGTAGGACAGCCCCAGCATTTT. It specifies CASSSQTGVGQPQHF.